The 14 T cell receptor beta chains below all came from one sample that was sequenced in a study of T-cell memory formation after mild COVID-19. TCRdb reanalysed the 5' RACE reads using MiXCR and keeps one entry per CDR3 protein. The sample holds around 300,000 distinct CDR3 sequences, roughly 13% seen once. Sequencing was done on a sample of PBMCs or a T cell subset sorted from them (not recorded which). These receptors were collected from a man between 18 and 35 years old who had mild COVID-19 (a few samples of this study predate the infection). Cell type and time point are not known.

The chain uses TRBV4-3 and TRBJ2-3, with D perhaps TRBD2 (6 bases). V was clipped by 0 bases and J by 3 bases, with 25 bases between them. From germline, CDR1 is LGHNA and CDR2 YSLEER. The CDR3 covers 20 residues. The CDR3 protein is CASSQEGGPGPTGRTDTQYF. CDR3 nucleotides: TGCGCCAGCAGCCAAGAGGGGGGACCGGGCCCTACGGGTCGGACAGATACGCAGTATTTT.

There are many counts of this clonotype. The chain links TRBV4-1 to TRBJ2-3; 9 bases align to TRBD2. CDR1 and CDR2 from the germline V gene are MGHRA and YSYEKL. The junction had 0 bases not matched to a gene; V was cut back by 1 base and J by 4 bases. The CDR3 has 14 amino acids. The DNA for the CDR3 is TGCGCCAGCAGCCAAGTAGCGGGGGCAGATACGCAGTATTTT. This gives the protein CASSQVAGADTQYF.

This clonotype has a count of ten or more. The V gene is TRBV6-2 or TRBV6-3, the J gene TRBJ2-2, with D possibly TRBD2 on 5 matching bases. CDR3 size: 14 residues. Germline lookup yields CDR1 MNHEY and CDR2 SVGEGT. V was shortened by 8 bases and J by 2 bases, with 12 bases between the two germline ends. CDR3 in amino acids: CASDTRVNTGELFF. DNA of the CDR3: TGTGCCAGCGATACTAGGGTCAACACCGGGGAGCTGTTTTTT.

CDR3: CASTRDRGPGELFF. The CDR3 DNA follows: TGTGCCAGCACCCGGGACAGGGGGCCCGGGGAGCTGTTTTTT. This rearrangement joins TRBV7-2 to TRBJ2-2, with 12 bases identical to TRBD1. Trimming cost V 7 bases and J 6 bases; bases outside gene matches: 3. The germline gives CDR1 SGHTA, CDR2 FQGNSA. The CDR3 consists of 14 residues.

This clonotype was counted only a few times. In DNA, the CDR3 is TGCGCCAGCAGCCAAGAGGGGGCTGGGGCCAACGTCCTGACTTTC. Protein sequence: CASSQEGAGANVLTF. This chain joins TRBV4-3 and TRBJ2-6; D may correspond to TRBD1 or TRBD2 (5 bases each). The CDR3 is 15 residues long. CDR1 is LGHNA and CDR2 is YSLEER in the germline V gene. The V end was cut by 0 bases, the J end by 2 bases, with 5 bases between.

This clonotype was detected only a few times. J is TRBJ2-7 and V is TRBV7-2; D uncertain. The CDR3 spans 14 residues. V shed 0 bases and J shed 4 bases, with 10 bases lying between them. Germline-derived CDR1 and CDR2 are SGHTA and FQGNSA. CDR3 residues: CASSLAGQVYEQYF. CDR3 nucleotides: TGTGCCAGCAGCTTAGCGGGCCAGGTGTACGAGCAGTACTTC.

This clonotype was detected ten times or more. The V gene is TRBV9, the J gene TRBJ2-7; D gene ambiguous. Germline CDR1 SGDLS, CDR2 YYNGEE. Trimming shortened V by 5 bases and J by 2 bases, and 14 bases separated the two germline ends. CDR3 length: 14 amino acids. CDR3 region: CASSPAPATYEQYF. The CDR3 DNA is TGTGCCAGCAGTCCGGCCCCGGCCACCTACGAGCAGTACTTC.

Ten or more counts support this clonotype. The genes are TRBV23-1 and TRBJ2-7, with 7 bases that match TRBD1. TRBV23-1 is noted as an ORF with a role that remains uncertain. This CDR3 is built from 13 residues. V dropped 5 bases and J dropped 0; count of bases not matched to a gene: 1. CDR3 nucleotides: TGCGCCAGCAGTAACAGGGGCTCCTACGAGCAGTACTTC. It encodes CASSNRGSYEQYF.

The chain has TRBV25-1 and TRBJ1-2; D not certain. Germline values: CDR1 MGHDK, CDR2 SYGVNS. The CDR3 runs to 14 residues. The germline V and J ends were trimmed by 3 bases and 6 bases, with 14 bases remaining between them. Written as DNA, the CDR3 is TGTGCCAGCAGTGATTCGGGCGGAAGTGATGGCTACACCTTC. Amino acid sequence: CASSDSGGSDGYTF.

V is TRBV7-6 and J is TRBJ1-1, with D possibly being TRBD1 (6 bases). CDR1 is SGHVS, CDR2 FNYEAQ, per germline. This CDR3 comprises 15 residues. V lost 1 base and J 3 bases, leaving 12 bases between the germline ends. The CDR3 coding sequence is TGTGCCAGCAGCTTAGATAACGCAGGGGACACTGAAGCTTTCTTT. It yields the protein CASSLDNAGDTEAFF.

CDR3 sequence (DNA): TGTGCCAGCAGCGTAACAGCGCCCAGCACAGATACGCAGTATTTT. This gives the protein CASSVTAPSTDTQYF. The chain has TRBV9 and TRBJ2-3; D not certain. Trimming left V 1 base short and J 0 bases short, with 9 bases between. Germline loops: CDR1 SGDLS, CDR2 YYNGEE. The CDR3 extends over 15 amino acids.

The chain links TRBV5-1 to TRBJ1-1, with 10 bases identical to TRBD1. The CDR3 has 13 residues. The V gene end was trimmed by 6 bases and the J gene end by 3 bases; junction bases not matched to a gene: 2. Germline lookup yields CDR1 SGHRS and CDR2 YFSETQ. CDR3 in DNA: TGCGCCAGCATGGGACAGGGGTACACTGAAGCTTTCTTT. It yields the protein CASMGQGYTEAFF.

The chain has TRBV6-2 or TRBV6-3 and TRBJ1-1; D is undetermined. The V and J ends lost 11 bases and 5 bases respectively, with 18 bases between them. The CDR3 loop spans 13 amino acids. Germline loops: CDR1 MNHEY, CDR2 SVGEGT. CDR3 nucleotide sequence: TGTGCCGGCCGACGGGGATCGGAAACTGAAGCTTTCTTT. Protein: CAGRRGSETEAFF.

In its sample, this clonotype was seen a few times. The chain links TRBV6-5 to TRBJ2-7; D might be TRBD1 (5 bases). Trimming removed 6 bases from V and 0 bases from J, with 12 bases in between. The CDR3 has 14 amino acids. Germline-derived CDR1 and CDR2 are MNHEY and SVGAGI. The CDR3 here is CASSLQGYSYEQYF. DNA of the CDR3: TGTGCCAGCAGCCTCCAGGGATACTCCTACGAGCAGTACTTC.